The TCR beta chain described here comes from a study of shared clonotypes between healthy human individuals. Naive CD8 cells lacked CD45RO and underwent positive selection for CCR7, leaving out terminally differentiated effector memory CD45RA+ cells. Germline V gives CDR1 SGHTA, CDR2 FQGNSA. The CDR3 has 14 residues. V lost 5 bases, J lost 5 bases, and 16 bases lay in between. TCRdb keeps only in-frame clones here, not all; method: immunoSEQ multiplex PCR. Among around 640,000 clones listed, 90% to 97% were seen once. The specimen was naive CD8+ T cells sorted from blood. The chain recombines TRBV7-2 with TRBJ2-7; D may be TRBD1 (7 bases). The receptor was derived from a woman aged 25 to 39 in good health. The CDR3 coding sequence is TGTGCCAGCAGCCAAAACAGGGGACTCAACGAGCAGTACTTC. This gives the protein CASSQNRGLNEQYF.